This TCR beta chain was captured in a study of blood T cell repertoires in COVID-19. Study in general: The study drew acute and convalescent COVID-19 samples from the United States, Italy and Spain. In each case, the material was cDNA or gDNA derived from T cells, B-cell-depleted T cells, or PBMCs.

Authors' data handling: Amplification of reference gene primers was used by the study to estimate nucleated cell counts. Profiled with immunoSEQ multiplex PCR; TCRdb holds only in-frame clones, not every one. That table furnishes V, J and clone size, whereas the DNA furnished D and trimming. The sample has 150,000 to 200,000 clones; over 60% are singletons. Trimming took 4 bases from V and 5 from J, leaving 8 bases between them. The CDR3 extends over 13 amino acids. This clonotype was obtained from a woman between 65 and 79 years old with acute or convalescent COVID-19. This chain joins TRBV12-3 or TRBV12-4 and TRBJ1-4; maybe TRBD1 (6 bases). The sequencing input was peripheral blood. In DNA, the CDR3 is TGTGCCAGCAGTTATAGGGGGAATGAAAAACTGTTTTTT. Amino acid sequence: CASSYRGNEKLFF.